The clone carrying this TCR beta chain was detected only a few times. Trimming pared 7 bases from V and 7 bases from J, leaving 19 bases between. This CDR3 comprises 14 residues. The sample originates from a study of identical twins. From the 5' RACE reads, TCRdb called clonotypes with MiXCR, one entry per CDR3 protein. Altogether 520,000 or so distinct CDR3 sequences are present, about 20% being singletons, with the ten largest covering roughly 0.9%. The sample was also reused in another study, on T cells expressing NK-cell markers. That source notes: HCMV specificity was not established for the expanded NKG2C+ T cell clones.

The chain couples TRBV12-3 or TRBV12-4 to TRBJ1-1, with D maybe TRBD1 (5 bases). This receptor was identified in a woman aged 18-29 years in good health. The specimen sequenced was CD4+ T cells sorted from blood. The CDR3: CASTLEAGPVEAFF. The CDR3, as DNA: TGTGCCAGCACCCTAGAGGCAGGGCCCGTTGAAGCTTTCTTT.